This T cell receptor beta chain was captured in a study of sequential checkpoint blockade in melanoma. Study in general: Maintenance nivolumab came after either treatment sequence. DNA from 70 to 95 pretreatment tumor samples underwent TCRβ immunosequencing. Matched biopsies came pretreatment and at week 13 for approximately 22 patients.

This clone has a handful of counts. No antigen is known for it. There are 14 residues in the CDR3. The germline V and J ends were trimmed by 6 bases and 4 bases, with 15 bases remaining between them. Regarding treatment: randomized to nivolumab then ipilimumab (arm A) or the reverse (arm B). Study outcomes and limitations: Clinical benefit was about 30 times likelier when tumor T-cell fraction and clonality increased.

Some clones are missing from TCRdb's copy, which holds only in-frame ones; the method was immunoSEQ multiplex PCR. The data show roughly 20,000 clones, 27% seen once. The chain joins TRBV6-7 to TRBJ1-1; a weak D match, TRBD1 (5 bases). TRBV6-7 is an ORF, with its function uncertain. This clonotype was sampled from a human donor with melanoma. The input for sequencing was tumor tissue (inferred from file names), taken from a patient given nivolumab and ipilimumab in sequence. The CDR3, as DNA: TGTGCCAGCAGGAAGACAGTCTATTTCACTGAAGCTTTCTTT. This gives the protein CASRKTVYFTEAFF.